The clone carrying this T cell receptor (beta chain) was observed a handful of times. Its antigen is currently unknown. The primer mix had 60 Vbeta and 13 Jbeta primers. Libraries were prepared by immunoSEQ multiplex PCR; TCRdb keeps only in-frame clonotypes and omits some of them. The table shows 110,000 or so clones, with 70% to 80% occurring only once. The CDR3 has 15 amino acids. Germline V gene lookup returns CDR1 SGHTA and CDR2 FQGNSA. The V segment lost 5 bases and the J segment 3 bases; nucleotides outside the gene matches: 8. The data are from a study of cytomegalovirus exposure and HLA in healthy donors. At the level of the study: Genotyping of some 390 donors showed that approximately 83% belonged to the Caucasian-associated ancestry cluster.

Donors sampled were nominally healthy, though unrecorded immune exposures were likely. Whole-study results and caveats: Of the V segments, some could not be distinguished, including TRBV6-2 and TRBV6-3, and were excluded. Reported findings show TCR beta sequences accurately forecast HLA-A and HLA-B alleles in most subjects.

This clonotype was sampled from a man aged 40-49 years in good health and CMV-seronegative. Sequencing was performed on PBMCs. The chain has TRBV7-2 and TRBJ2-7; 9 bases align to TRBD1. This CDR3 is CASSNRDRVDYEQYF. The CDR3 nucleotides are TGTGCCAGCAGCAACCGGGACAGGGTGGACTACGAGCAGTACTTC.